Shown below are 15 T cell receptor beta chains from a single sample sequenced in a study of cytomegalovirus exposure and HLA in healthy donors. Amplification used 60 Vbeta primers and 13 Jbeta primers. Sequencing was performed with immunoSEQ multiplex PCR; in TCRdb, only in-frame clones are kept and a portion is missing. Of 150,000 to 200,000 clones listed, around 86% were seen once; the top ten hold over 1.5%. The specimen was PBMCs. The receptors shown here come from a middle-aged man in good health and CMV-seronegative.

V and J are TRBV7-2 and TRBJ2-1; D is perhaps TRBD2 (6 bases). Germline-derived CDR1 and CDR2 are SGHTA and FQGNSA. Trimming cost V 7 bases and J 0 bases, with 16 bases left between them. This CDR3 has 16 amino acids. CDR3 in DNA: TGTGCCAGCACAAACCGGGGGAGCAACTCCTACAATGAGCAGTTCTTC. Translated: CASTNRGSNSYNEQFF.

The genes are TRBV14 and TRBJ1-3; D uncertain. Germline lookup yields CDR1 SGHDN and CDR2 FVKESK. The CDR3 length is 12 residues. V was trimmed by 5 bases and J by 4 bases, leaving 6 bases between them. Here the CDR3 reads CASSSMGNTIYF. CDR3 nucleotides: TGTGCCAGCAGCTCTATGGGAAACACCATATATTTT.

The gene calls are TRBV18 and TRBJ1-1; maybe TRBD1 (6 bases). The CDR3 is 12 amino acids. CDR1 and CDR2 (germline): KGHSH, LQKENI. V lost 10 bases to trimming and J lost 2 bases, with 11 bases between them. The CDR3 loop is CATVQGNTEAFF. The CDR3 coding sequence is TGTGCCACCGTACAGGGAAACACTGAAGCTTTCTTT.

The chain recombines TRBV4-1 with TRBJ2-2; TRBD2 matches 8 bases. The ends lost 1 base at V and 4 bases at J; junction bases unmatched: 8. CDR3 length: 17 amino acids. Germline values: CDR1 MGHRA, CDR2 YSYEKL. The chain's CDR3 is CASSQGVLLAGTGELFF. CDR3 DNA sequence: TGCGCCAGCAGCCAAGGGGTGCTGCTAGCGGGCACCGGGGAGCTGTTTTTT.

The chain employs TRBV27 and TRBJ2-3; 9 bases fit TRBD1. V lost 7 bases and J lost 5; bases outside the gene matches: 7. This CDR3 has 14 amino acids. Germline V gene data show CDR1 as MNHEY and CDR2 as SMNVEV (reference sequence). Here the CDR3 DNA reads TGTGCCAGCACTAATAACAGGGGGCTAGATACGCAGTATTTT. This encodes CASTNNRGLDTQYF.

The rearrangement links TRBV4-2 to TRBJ2-7, with TRBD1 matching 10 bases. This CDR3 comprises 16 residues. Germline V lookup: CDR1 LGHNA, CDR2 YNFKEQ. V shed 0 bases and J 2 bases; nucleotides not matched to a gene: 4. The DNA for the CDR3 is TGTGCCAGCAGCCAAGATAGCGGGACAGGGGCCTACGAGCAGTACTTC. Translating it yields CASSQDSGTGAYEQYF.

A note on this clone: The junction does not match germline at one end; this may be a read error. The rearrangement links TRBV7-9 to TRBJ2-5; D call uncertain. CDR1 and CDR2 (germline): SEHNR, FQNEAQ (reference sequence). CDR3 length: 13 amino acids. Here the CDR3 reads CSSSLVSEETQYF. For the CDR3, the DNA is TGTTCCAGCAGCTTAGTCAGCGAAGAGACCCAGTACTTC.

V gene TRBV11-3 combines with J gene TRBJ2-5; a possible D gene is TRBD1 (7 bases). The V gene lost 2 bases and the J gene lost 4 bases, with 11 bases spanning the gap. The CDR3 spans 14 residues. CDR1 and CDR2 from the germline V gene are SGHNT and YENEEA. Here the CDR3 reads CASSLQGGAETQYF. Written as DNA, the CDR3 is TGTGCCAGCAGCTTACAGGGGGGAGCAGAGACCCAGTACTTC.

This chain connects TRBV5-6 to TRBJ2-3; TRBD2 matches at 10 bases. J gave up 3 bases and V 0 bases, and 1 base lay outside the gene matches. The germline V gene encodes CDR1 SGHDT and CDR2 YYEEEE. This CDR3 has 15 residues. CDR3 protein: CASSLERGGTDTQYF. The CDR3 region has the DNA TGTGCCAGCAGCTTGGAGCGGGGGGGGACAGATACGCAGTATTTT.

This clone has only one observation. This rearrangement joins TRBV9 to TRBJ2-3, with 12 positions matching TRBD1. In germline, CDR1 is SGDLS, CDR2 YYNGEE. J was trimmed by 4 bases and V by 0 bases; bases with no gene match: 6. This CDR3 spans 17 amino acids. The CDR3 DNA reads as TGTGCCAGCAGCGTAGTCGTAGGGACAGGGGGCGCAGATACGCAGTATTTT. Protein product: CASSVVVGTGGADTQYF.

This chain connects TRBV4-2 to TRBJ1-5, with TRBD1 identical over 12 bases. V lost 4 bases to trimming and J lost 6 bases; unmatched junction nucleotides: 7. Germline V gene lookup returns CDR1 LGHNA and CDR2 YNFKEQ. This CDR3 contains 16 residues. CDR3 sequence: CASSPGQGAAIQPQHF. For the CDR3, the DNA is TGTGCCAGCAGCCCGGGACAGGGGGCCGCAATTCAGCCCCAGCATTTT.

The chain combines TRBV4-2 with TRBJ1-3; the match to TRBD1 covers 9 bases. CDR1 is LGHNA and CDR2 is YNFKEQ in the germline V gene. The CDR3 spans 18 residues. V lost 0 bases and J lost 7; bases outside the gene matches: 13. DNA for the CDR3: TGTGCCAGCAGCCAAGACCCTTCCCCGGGACAGGGATATAACACCATATATTTT. Translation: CASSQDPSPGQGYNTIYF.

This clone was seen a single time. CDR3 sequence: CASRQGQGYNEQFF. CDR3 DNA sequence: TGTGCCAGCAGGCAGGGACAGGGTTACAATGAGCAGTTCTTC. This sequence joins TRBV6-1 and TRBJ2-1; 9 bases map to TRBD1. The germline gives CDR1 MNHNS, CDR2 SASEGT. CDR3 length equals 14 residues. V was clipped by 6 bases and J by 4 bases; unmatched bases: 4.

This chain connects TRBV5-6 to TRBJ2-7; a possible D gene is TRBD1 (6 bases). CDR3 size: 15 residues. Trimming took 2 bases from V and 4 from J, leaving 16 bases between them. Germline V gene sequence: CDR1 SGHDT, CDR2 YYEEEE. The CDR3 region is CASSFEQGNSYEQYF. The CDR3 nucleotides read TGTGCCAGCAGCTTTGAACAGGGCAATTCGTACGAGCAGTACTTC.

This rearrangement joins TRBV7-9 to TRBJ2-5; the match to TRBD1 covers 8 bases. Trimming took 8 bases from V and 2 from J; bases not matched to a gene: 10. This CDR3 contains 15 residues. The germline CDR1 and CDR2 sequences are SEHNR and FQNEAQ (reference sequence). For the CDR3, the DNA is TGTGCCAGCGTCCTAGGACAGGGTTCACAAGAGACCCAGTACTTC. This encodes CASVLGQGSQETQYF.